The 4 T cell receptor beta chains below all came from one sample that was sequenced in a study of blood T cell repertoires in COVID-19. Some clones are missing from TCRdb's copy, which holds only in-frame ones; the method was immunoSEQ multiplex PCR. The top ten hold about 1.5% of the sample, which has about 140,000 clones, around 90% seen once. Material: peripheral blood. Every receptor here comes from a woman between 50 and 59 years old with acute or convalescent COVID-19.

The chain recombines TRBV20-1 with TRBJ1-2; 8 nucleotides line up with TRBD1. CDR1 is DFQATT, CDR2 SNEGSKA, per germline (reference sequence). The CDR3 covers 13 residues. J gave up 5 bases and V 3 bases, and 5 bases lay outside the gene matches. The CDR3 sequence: CSASPDRAYGYTF. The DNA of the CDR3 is TGCAGTGCTAGTCCGGACAGGGCTTATGGCTACACCTTC.

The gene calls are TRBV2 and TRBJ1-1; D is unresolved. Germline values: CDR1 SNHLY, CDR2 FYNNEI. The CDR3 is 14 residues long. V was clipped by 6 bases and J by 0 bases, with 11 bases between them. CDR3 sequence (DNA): TGTGCCAGCAGCCCCAGACTCATGAACACTGAAGCTTTCTTT. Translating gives CASSPRLMNTEAFF.

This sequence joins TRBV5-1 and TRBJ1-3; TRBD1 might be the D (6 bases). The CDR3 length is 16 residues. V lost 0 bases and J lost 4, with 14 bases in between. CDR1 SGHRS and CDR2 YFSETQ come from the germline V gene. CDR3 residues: CASSLGWRQAGNTIYF. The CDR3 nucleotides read TGCGCCAGCAGCTTGGGTTGGAGACAGGCGGGAAACACCATATATTTT.

CDR3 protein: CAISDSERSPLHF. For the CDR3, the DNA is TGTGCCATCAGTGACAGTGAGCGTTCACCCCTCCACTTT. This chain uses TRBV10-3 with TRBJ1-6; the D is unclear. V lost 3 bases, J lost 9 bases, and 9 bases lay in between. The CDR3 has 13 residues. Germline-derived CDR1 and CDR2 are ENHRY and SYGVKD.